This TCR beta chain was captured by sequencing in a study of blood T cell repertoires in COVID-19. Germline CDR1 SGHNT, CDR2 YYREEE (reference sequence). The CDR3 sequence is 15 residues long. V lost 4 bases and J lost 10; bases outside the gene matches: 16. Repertoires were generated with immunoSEQ multiplex PCR, while TCRdb's copy carries only in-frame clones and drops some. Among some 26,000 clones listed, approximately 90% were seen once. Sequenced sample: peripheral blood. J is TRBJ2-5 and V is TRBV5-4; 7 bases fit TRBD2. This receptor was obtained from a human donor with active COVID-19. The donor label of this sample is uncertain. As DNA, the CDR3 is TGTGCCAGCAGCCCGCGGAGGCTAGCGGAGGGTGACCAGTACTTC. This gives the protein CASSPRRLAEGDQYF.